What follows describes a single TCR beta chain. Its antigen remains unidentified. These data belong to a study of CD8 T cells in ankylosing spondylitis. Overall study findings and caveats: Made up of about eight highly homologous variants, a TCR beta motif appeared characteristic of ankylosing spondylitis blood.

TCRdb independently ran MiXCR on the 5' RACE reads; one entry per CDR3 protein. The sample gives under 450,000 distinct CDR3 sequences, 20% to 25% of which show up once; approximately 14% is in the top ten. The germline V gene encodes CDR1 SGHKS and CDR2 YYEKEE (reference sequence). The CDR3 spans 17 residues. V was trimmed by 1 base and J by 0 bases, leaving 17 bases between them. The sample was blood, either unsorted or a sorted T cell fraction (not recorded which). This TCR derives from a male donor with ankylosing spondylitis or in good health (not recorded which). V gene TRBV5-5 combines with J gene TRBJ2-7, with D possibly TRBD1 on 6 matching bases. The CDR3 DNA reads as TGTGCCAGCAGCTTGAACCCATACAGGGAAAGCTCCTACGAGCAGTACTTC. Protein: CASSLNPYRESSYEQYF.